This TCR beta chain was captured in a study of blood T cell repertoires in COVID-19. The overall study: Sites across the United States, Italy and Spain contributed samples from acute and convalescent COVID-19. The cDNA or gDNA used as material had been derived from T cells, B-cell-depleted T cells, or PBMCs.

In its sample, this clone was seen once. The same CDR3 is also encoded by other DNA sequences in this sample. This CDR3 has 12 amino acids. V lost 6 bases and J lost 2; bases outside the gene matches: 3. Germline V gives CDR1 SQVTM, CDR2 ANQGSEA. Profiled with immunoSEQ multiplex PCR; TCRdb holds only in-frame clones, not every one. The table has about 180,000 clones, over 75% seen once. This TCR came from a human donor with active or convalescent COVID-19. The donor label of this sample is uncertain. Sequenced material: peripheral blood. The rearrangement joins TRBV29-1 to TRBJ1-1, with 7 positions matching TRBD1. This CDR3 reads CSVGTANTEAFF. The DNA for the CDR3 is TGCAGCGTCGGGACAGCCAACACTGAAGCTTTCTTT.